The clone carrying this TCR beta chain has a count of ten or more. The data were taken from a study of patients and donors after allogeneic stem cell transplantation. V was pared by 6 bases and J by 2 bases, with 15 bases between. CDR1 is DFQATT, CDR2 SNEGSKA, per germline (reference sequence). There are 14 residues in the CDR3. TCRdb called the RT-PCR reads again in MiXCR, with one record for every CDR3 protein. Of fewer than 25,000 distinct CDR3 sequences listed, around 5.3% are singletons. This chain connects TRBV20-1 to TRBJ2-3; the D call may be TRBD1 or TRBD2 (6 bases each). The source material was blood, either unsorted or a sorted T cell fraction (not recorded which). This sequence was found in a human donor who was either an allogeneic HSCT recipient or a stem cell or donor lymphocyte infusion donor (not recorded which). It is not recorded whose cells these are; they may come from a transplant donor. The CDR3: CSAPQGTFTDTQYF. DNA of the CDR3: TGCAGTGCCCCCCAGGGGACTTTCACAGATACGCAGTATTTT.